This T cell receptor beta chain comes out of a study of T-cell memory formation after mild COVID-19. Study at large: There were largely donor-specific TCR clusters. Study results and limitations: Cross-reactive memory appears to have joined, as suggested by some responding clones showing up in pre-infection memory. In second-wave clones peaking day 37, SARS-CoV-2 specificity remained unconfirmed.

cDNA libraries for TCR alpha and TCR beta, carrying sample barcodes and UMIs, came from 5'RACE with constant-segment primers. Via MiXCR, TCRdb re-called the 5' RACE reads, giving one row per CDR3 protein. Found here are roughly 40,000 distinct CDR3 sequences, under 7.5% of them singletons; the top ten hold 1.4%. In this sample, this clonotype turned up many times. Its cognate antigen is unknown. J gave up 2 bases and V 0 bases, and 2 bases lay outside the gene matches. CDR3 size: 15 residues. Germline V lookup: CDR1 SGHTA, CDR2 FQGNSA. This sequence joins TRBV7-2 and TRBJ2-5; 8 nucleotides agree with TRBD1. This receptor was obtained from a man younger than 35 who had mild COVID-19 (a few samples of this study predate the infection). Cell type and time point are not known. Material for sequencing was PBMCs or a T cell subset sorted from them (not recorded which). CDR3 protein: CASSLAWTGQETQYF. CDR3 coding DNA: TGTGCCAGCAGCTTAGCGTGGACAGGGCAAGAGACCCAGTACTTC.